These 3 T cell receptor beta chains share one sample of origin, sequenced in a study of identical twins (dated by TCRdb to about 2016). Library prep was done by 5' RACE. The sequencer was an Illumina HiSeq 2000. TCRdb ran its own pipeline on the public reads, namely fastp trimming at Q25 and MiXCR clone calling, and kept in-frame beta chains. Identical CDR3 protein sequences are pooled into one entry, listed with their most common genes and DNA. Here the sample has approximately 190,000 distinct CDR3 sequences; approximately 15% occur a single time. The ten largest clonotypes hold 40% of the sample. The same specimen was also included in a second study, on T cells expressing NK-cell markers.

Specimen: CD8+ T cells sorted from blood. The receptors here all came from a woman under 30 in good health.

This clonotype was observed a handful of times. The J gene is TRBJ1-5, the V gene TRBV7-6; D possibly corresponds to TRBD1 (5 bases). The CDR3 length is 15 residues. Trimming cost V 1 base and J 2 bases, with 9 bases left between them. Germline assignment: CDR1 SGHVS and CDR2 FNYEAQ. In DNA form, the CDR3 reads TGTGCCAGCAGCTTAGGAGGAGGGGGCAATCAGCCCCAGCATTTT. Its protein is CASSLGGGGNQPQHF.

This clonotype was seen ten or more times. This chain links TRBV29-1 with TRBJ2-3; D not certain. Germline V gives CDR1 SQVTM, CDR2 ANQGSEA. V lost 4 bases to trimming and J lost 3 bases, with 11 bases between them. The CDR3 totals 13 residues. CDR3 amino acids: CSVVDGLTDTQYF. DNA of the CDR3: TGCAGCGTTGTTGATGGATTGACAGATACGCAGTATTTT.

The chain has TRBV5-1 and TRBJ1-1, with D unresolved. The CDR3 totals 14 residues. Per the germline V gene, CDR1 is SGHRS and CDR2 is YFSETQ. Trimming cost V 4 bases and J 3 bases, with 13 bases left between them. The CDR3 protein is CASSVRMSDTEAFF. In DNA form, the CDR3 reads TGCGCCAGCAGCGTCCGGATGTCGGACACTGAAGCTTTCTTT.